These 15 T cell receptor beta chains were sequenced from one sample in a study of control samples from healthy donors and cancer patients. Measured with immunoSEQ multiplex PCR; TCRdb has only the in-frame clones, and not every one. The sample has nearly 200,000 clones; about 91% are singletons. Sample: blood. These receptors came from a man aged 25 to 40 in good health.

The V and J genes are TRBV6-2 or TRBV6-3 and TRBJ2-7; the match to TRBD1 covers 10 bases. CDR3 length: 15 residues. In germline, CDR1 is MNHEY, CDR2 SVGEGT. With V trimmed by 5 bases and J by 2 bases, 6 bases remained unmatched. The CDR3 DNA follows: TGTGCCAGCAGTACGACAGGGGGCCCTGCCTACGAGCAGTACTTC. It encodes CASSTTGGPAYEQYF.

The rearrangement joins TRBV5-1 to TRBJ1-5; D might be TRBD1 (5 bases). The CDR3 sequence is 15 residues long. V was shortened by 5 bases and J by 0 bases, with 12 bases between the two germline ends. The germline V gene has CDR1 SGHRS and CDR2 YFSETQ. The CDR3 loop is CASRAGLGSNQPQHF. The CDR3 bases are TGCGCCAGCAGAGCAGGGTTGGGTAGCAATCAGCCCCAGCATTTT.

The genes are TRBV5-6 and TRBJ2-2; TRBD1 might be the D (6 bases). Germline CDR1 reads SGHDT; CDR2 reads YYEEEE. Trimming left V 0 bases short and J 1 base short, with 7 bases between. The CDR3 is 15 residues long. CDR3 sequence reads: CASSLAGVNTGELFF. Written as DNA, the CDR3 is TGTGCCAGCAGCTTGGCAGGGGTGAACACCGGGGAGCTGTTTTTT.

The chain carries TRBV10-3 and TRBJ2-3, with D tentatively TRBD1 (6 bases). V was clipped by 7 bases and J by 2 bases, with 10 bases between them. The germline CDR1 and CDR2 sequences are ENHRY and SYGVKD. CDR3 length: 13 amino acids. CDR3 bases: TGTGCCATCAACCAGGGGACCACAGATACGCAGTATTTT. It translates to CAINQGTTDTQYF.

This clone was observed a single time. The rearrangement joins TRBV5-6 to TRBJ1-4, with 8 bases that match TRBD1. The CDR3 loop spans 16 amino acids. The J segment lost 7 bases and the V segment lost 0 bases, leaving 8 bases of the junction unmatched. CDR1 SGHDT and CDR2 YYEEEE come from the germline V gene. CDR3 sequence reads: CASSLDPGQGGEKLFF. CDR3 nucleotides: TGTGCCAGCAGCTTGGATCCCGGACAGGGAGGTGAAAAACTGTTTTTT.

V and J are TRBV6-5 and TRBJ2-7; 7 nucleotides line up with TRBD2. The CDR3 sequence is 13 residues long. Unmatched junction bases numbered 6, after V lost 6 bases and J lost 4 bases. Germline CDR1 and CDR2: MNHEY and SVGAGI. DNA of the CDR3: TGTGCCAGCAGCCTCCGGGAGGCTTACGAGCAGTACTTC. Its protein product is CASSLREAYEQYF.

This rearrangement joins TRBV7-9 to TRBJ2-7; D may be TRBD1 or TRBD2 (5 bases each). This CDR3 is 15 amino acids long. Germline V gives CDR1 SEHNR, CDR2 FQNEAQ (reference sequence). Trimming took 2 bases from V and 7 from J, leaving 18 bases between them. The CDR3 region is CASSLNQGDGQEQYF. CDR3 sequence (DNA): TGTGCCAGCAGCTTAAATCAGGGAGATGGTCAAGAGCAGTACTTC.

This chain uses TRBV15 with TRBJ2-1, with D possibly being TRBD1 (6 bases). V was pared by 5 bases and J by 4 bases, with 21 bases between. The germline V gene encodes CDR1 LNHNV and CDR2 YYDKDF (reference sequence). The CDR3 runs to 17 residues. CDR3 region: CATSGFQNRVTYNEQFF. The CDR3 DNA is TGTGCCACCAGCGGGTTTCAGAACAGGGTAACGTACAATGAGCAGTTCTTC.

This chain links TRBV21-1 with TRBJ1-1. TRBV21-1 is assigned pseudogene status. The CDR3 totals 14 residues. CDR3 DNA: TGTGCCAGCAGGGTAGCACATGAGAACACTGAAGCTTTCTTT. It specifies CASRVAHENTEAFF.

The V gene is TRBV5-1, the J gene TRBJ2-1, with 9 nucleotides matching TRBD2. The CDR3 has 16 amino acids. From germline, CDR1 is SGHRS and CDR2 YFSETQ. V shed 1 base and J 0 bases; nucleotides not matched to a gene: 2. The CDR3 loop reads CASSLLAGSSYNEQFF. The CDR3 DNA sequence: TGCGCCAGCAGCTTGCTAGCGGGGAGCTCCTACAATGAGCAGTTCTTC. Complete variable domain (other parts from reference TRBV5-1 and TRBJ2-1): KAGVTQTPRYLIKTRGQQVTLSCSPISGHRSVSWYQQTPGQGLQFLFEYFSETQRNKGNFPGRFSGRQFSNSRSEMNVSTLELGDSALYLCASSLLAGSSYNEQFFGPGTRLTVL.

The V and J genes are TRBV11-2 and TRBJ1-1, with 7 bases aligning to TRBD1. The CDR3 consists of 15 residues. Trimming at V came to 5 bases and at J to 5 bases, leaving 11 bases not matched to a gene. Germline V gene sequence: CDR1 SGHAT, CDR2 FQNNGV. The CDR3 region is CASSPERGRRTEAFF. The CDR3 DNA sequence: TGTGCCAGCAGCCCCGAGAGGGGGCGCAGAACTGAAGCTTTCTTT.

V is TRBV6-5 and J is TRBJ1-5, with TRBD1 identical over 7 bases. The germline V gene encodes CDR1 MNHEY and CDR2 SVGAGI. The CDR3 is made up of 14 amino acids. Trimming at V came to 0 bases and at J to 7 bases, leaving 3 bases not matched to a gene. CDR3: CASSYSGGGQPQHF. Here the CDR3 DNA reads TGTGCCAGCAGTTACTCAGGGGGCGGACAGCCCCAGCATTTT.

The gene calls are TRBV6-1 and TRBJ2-7, with 11 nucleotides matching TRBD1. The V gene's germline CDR1 is MNHNS and CDR2 SASEGT. J gave up 9 bases and V 3 bases, and 10 bases lay outside the gene matches. This CDR3 contains 15 residues. DNA of the CDR3: TGTGCCAGCAGTGAGTCCGGGACAGGGGGTTGGATGCAGTACTTC. Protein: CASSESGTGGWMQYF.

This chain connects TRBV19 to TRBJ2-2, with 11 bases lining up with TRBD1. The V and J ends lost 5 bases and 7 bases, in that order; junction bases with no gene match: 9. The CDR3 totals 16 residues. The germline gives CDR1 LNHDA, CDR2 SQIVND (reference sequence). The CDR3 is CASSPQRTGGGGELFF. CDR3 nucleotides: TGTGCCAGTAGTCCCCAGAGGACAGGGGGCGGCGGGGAGCTGTTTTTT.

J is TRBJ2-7 and V is TRBV10-2; 10 bases match TRBD1. CDR3 length: 15 amino acids. Germline V CDR1 and CDR2: WSHSY, SAAADI. The V segment lost 3 bases and the J segment 6 bases; nucleotides outside the gene matches: 8. DNA for the CDR3: TGCGCCAGCAGTGATGCCGGGACAGGGGCTAGCGAGCAGTACTTC. Its protein product is CASSDAGTGASEQYF.